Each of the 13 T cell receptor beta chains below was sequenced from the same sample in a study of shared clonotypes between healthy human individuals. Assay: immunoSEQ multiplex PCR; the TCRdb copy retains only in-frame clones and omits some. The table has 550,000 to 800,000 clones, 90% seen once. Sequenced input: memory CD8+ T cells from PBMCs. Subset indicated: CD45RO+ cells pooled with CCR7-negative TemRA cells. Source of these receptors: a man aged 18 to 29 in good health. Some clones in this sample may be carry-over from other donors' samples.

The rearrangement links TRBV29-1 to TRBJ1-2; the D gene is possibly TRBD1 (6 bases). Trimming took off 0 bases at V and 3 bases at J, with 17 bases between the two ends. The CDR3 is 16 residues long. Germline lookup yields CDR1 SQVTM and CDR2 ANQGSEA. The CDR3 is CSVEDRDQRGDYGYTF. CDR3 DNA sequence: TGCAGCGTTGAAGATAGGGACCAGAGGGGGGACTATGGCTACACCTTC.

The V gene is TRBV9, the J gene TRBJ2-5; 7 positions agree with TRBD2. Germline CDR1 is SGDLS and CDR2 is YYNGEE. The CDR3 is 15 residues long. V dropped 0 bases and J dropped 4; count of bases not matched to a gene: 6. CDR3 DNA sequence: TGTGCCAGCAGCGTAGATTCGGGAGGTGGAGAGACCCAGTACTTC. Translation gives CASSVDSGGGETQYF.

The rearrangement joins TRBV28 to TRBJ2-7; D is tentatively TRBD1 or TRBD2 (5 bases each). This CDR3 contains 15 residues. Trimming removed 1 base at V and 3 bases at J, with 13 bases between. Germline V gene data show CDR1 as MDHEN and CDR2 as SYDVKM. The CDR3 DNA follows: TGTGCCAGCAGTTTATTAGGGGACGTGGGCTACGAGCAGTACTTC. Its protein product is CASSLLGDVGYEQYF.

CDR3 nucleotide sequence: TGCAGCGTCCCCGGGACAGGGGAATGCGAGCAGTACTTC. Encoded protein: CSVPGTGECEQYF. This rearrangement joins TRBV29-1 to TRBJ2-7; 10 bases agree with TRBD1. J was trimmed by 6 bases and V by 6 bases; bases with no gene match: 8. Germline values: CDR1 SQVTM, CDR2 ANQGSEA. The CDR3 runs to 13 residues.

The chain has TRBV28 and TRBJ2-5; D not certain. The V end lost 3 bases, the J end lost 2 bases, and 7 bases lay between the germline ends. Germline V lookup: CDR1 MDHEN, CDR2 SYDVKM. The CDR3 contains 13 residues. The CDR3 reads CASSFGNQETQYF. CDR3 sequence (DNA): TGTGCCAGCAGTTTTGGCAATCAAGAGACCCAGTACTTC.

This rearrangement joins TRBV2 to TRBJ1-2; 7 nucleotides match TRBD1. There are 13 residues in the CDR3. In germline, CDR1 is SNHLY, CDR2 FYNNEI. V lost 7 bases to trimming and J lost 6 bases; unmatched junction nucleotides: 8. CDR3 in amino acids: CASIKETGDGYTF. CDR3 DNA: TGTGCCAGCATTAAGGAAACAGGGGATGGCTACACCTTC.

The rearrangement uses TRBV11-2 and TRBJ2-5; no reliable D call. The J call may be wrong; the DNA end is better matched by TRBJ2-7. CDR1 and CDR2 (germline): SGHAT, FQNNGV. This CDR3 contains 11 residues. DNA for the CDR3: TGTGCCAGCAGCTTTCCTCACGAGCAGTACTTC. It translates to CASSFPHEQYF.

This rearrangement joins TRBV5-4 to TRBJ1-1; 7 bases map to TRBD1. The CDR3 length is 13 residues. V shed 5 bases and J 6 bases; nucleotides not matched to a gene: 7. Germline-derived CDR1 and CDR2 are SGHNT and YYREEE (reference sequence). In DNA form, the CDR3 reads TGTGCCAGCAGTGACGGACAGGCCCCTGAAGCTTTCTTT. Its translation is CASSDGQAPEAFF.

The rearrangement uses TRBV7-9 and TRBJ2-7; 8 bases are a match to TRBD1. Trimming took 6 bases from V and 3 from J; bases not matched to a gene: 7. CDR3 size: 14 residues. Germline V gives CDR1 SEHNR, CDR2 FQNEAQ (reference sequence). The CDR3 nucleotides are TGTGCCAGCAGGAACGACAGGGGCCACTACGAGCAGTACTTC. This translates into CASRNDRGHYEQYF.

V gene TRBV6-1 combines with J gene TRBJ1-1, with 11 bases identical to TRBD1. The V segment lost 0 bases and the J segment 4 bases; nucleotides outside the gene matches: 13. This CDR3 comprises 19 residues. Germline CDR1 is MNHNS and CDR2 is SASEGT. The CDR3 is CASSEAISGTGGGGTEAFF. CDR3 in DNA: TGTGCCAGCAGTGAAGCTATAAGCGGGACAGGGGGAGGGGGCACTGAAGCTTTCTTT.

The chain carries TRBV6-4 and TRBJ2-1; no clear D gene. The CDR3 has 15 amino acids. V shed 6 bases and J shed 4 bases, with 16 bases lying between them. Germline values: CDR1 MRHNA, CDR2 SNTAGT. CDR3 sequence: CASSAEVSGYNEQFF. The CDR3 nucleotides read TGTGCCAGCAGCGCTGAGGTCTCTGGATACAATGAGCAGTTCTTC.

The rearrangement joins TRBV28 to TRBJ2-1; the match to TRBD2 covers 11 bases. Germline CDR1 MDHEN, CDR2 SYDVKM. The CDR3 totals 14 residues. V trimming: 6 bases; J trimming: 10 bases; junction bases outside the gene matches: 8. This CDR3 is CASSPHSGREEQFF. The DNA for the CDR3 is TGTGCCAGCAGCCCCCATAGCGGGAGGGAAGAGCAGTTCTTC.

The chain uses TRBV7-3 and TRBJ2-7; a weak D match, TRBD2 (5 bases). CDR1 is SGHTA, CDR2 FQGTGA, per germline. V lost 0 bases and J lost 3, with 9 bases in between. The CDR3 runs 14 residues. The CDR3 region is CASSLTGVGYEQYF. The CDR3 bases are TGTGCCAGCAGCTTAACGGGAGTAGGCTACGAGCAGTACTTC.